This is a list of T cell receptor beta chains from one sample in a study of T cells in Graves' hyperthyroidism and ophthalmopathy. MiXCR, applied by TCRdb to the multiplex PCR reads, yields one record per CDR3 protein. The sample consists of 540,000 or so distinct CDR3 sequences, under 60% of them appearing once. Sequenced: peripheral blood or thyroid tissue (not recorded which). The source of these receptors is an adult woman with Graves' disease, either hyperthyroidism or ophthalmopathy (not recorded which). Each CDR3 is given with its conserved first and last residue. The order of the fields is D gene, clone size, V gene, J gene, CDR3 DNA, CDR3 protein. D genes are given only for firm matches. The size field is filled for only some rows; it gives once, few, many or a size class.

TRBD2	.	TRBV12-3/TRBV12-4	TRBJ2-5	TGTGCCAGCAGTATAGGGACTAGCGGGAGTAAGACCCAGTACTTC	CASSIGTSGSKTQYF
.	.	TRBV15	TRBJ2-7	TGTGCCGCCAGCAGCTCGGGACGGGCGTACGAGCAGTACTTC	CAASSSGRAYEQYF
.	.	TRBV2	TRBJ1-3	TGTGCCAGCAGTGATTATTTGAGGGCTTCCGGAAACACCATATATTTT	CASSDYLRASGNTIYF
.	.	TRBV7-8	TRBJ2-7	TGTGCCAGCAGCTTAGTTGGGAAAATATACGAGCAGTACTTC	CASSLVGKIYEQYF
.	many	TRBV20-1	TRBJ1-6	TGCAGTGCCCCCGTAGTTTGGGGAGGGACCAGAGGTATCGGTCCCCACACCTATAATTCACCCCTCCACTTT	CSAPVVWGGTRGIGPHTYNSPLHF
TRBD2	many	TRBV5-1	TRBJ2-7	TGCGCCAGCAGCAAAATACTAGCGGGAGGATCCTACGAGCAGTACTTC	CASSKILAGGSYEQYF
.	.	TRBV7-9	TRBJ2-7	TGTGCCAGCAGCGGATTCTCCTTAGCGGCAACCTCCTACGAGCAGTACTTC	CASSGFSLAATSYEQYF
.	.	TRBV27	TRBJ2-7	TGTGCCAGCAGTTTATTTTCCTTAGTGCCCGGGAAGGCCGACGAGCAGTACTTC	CASSLFSLVPGKADEQYF
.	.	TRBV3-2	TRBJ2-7	TGTGCCAGCAGCCAAAAGCGGTCCCTTCGCGAGCAGTACTTC	CASSQKRSLREQYF
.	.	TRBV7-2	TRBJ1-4	TGTGCCAGCAGCCTCGACACTAACGAGGCCCTGAAGAAACTGTTTTTT	CASSLDTNEALKKLFF
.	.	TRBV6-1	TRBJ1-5	TGTGCCAGCAGCTCACCCCAGGGGTATCAGCCCCGGCATTTT	CASSSPQGYQPRHF
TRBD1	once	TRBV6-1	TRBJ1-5	TGTGCCGGCAGGGAGACAGGGGCGGGCAATCAGCCCCAGCATTTT	CAGRETGAGNQPQHF
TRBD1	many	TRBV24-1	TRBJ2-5	TGTGCCACCAGTGATTTAGGGGACAGATATCCAGAGACCCAGTACTTC	CATSDLGDRYPETQYF
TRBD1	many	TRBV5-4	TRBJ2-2	TGTGCCAGCAGCGGGGACAGGGGATACACCGGGGAGCTGTTTTTT	CASSGDRGYTGELFF
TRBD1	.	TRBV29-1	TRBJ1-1	TGCAGTTACCTCGCAGGGGGCATCGGTGAAGCTTTCTTT	CSYLAGGIGEAFF
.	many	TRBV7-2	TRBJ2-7	TGTGCCAGCAGCTTGGGTGTGGTGCCCTACGAGCAGTACTTC	CASSLGVVPYEQYF
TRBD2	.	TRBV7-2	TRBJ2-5	TGTGCCAGCAGCTTGTTTCGCGGGAGCCAAGAGACCCAGTACTTC	CASSLFRGSQETQYF
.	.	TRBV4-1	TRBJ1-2	TGTGCCAGCTCACCTTACCACAGGGATCCCGATGCGGGCTACACCTTC	CASSPYHRDPDAGYTF
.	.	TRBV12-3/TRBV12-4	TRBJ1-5	TGTGCCAGCAGGCGGGCGGGTCAGCCCCAGCATTTT	CASRRAGQPQHF
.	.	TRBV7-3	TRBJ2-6	TGTGCCAGCAGCTTAAGGGGCGTCATCTCTGGGGTCAACGTCCTGACTTTC	CASSLRGVISGVNVLTF
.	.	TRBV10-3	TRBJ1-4	TGTGCCATCAGTCCGGGACCGGAATATGAAAAACTGTTTTTT	CAISPGPEYEKLFF
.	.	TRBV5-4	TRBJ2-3	TGTGCCAGCAGCTTTAGTAGCATCGCAGATACGCAGTATTTT	CASSFSSIADTQYF
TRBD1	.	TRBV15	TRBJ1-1	TGTTCCACCAGCTCCCTCCCTGGACAGGGGGGAACTGAAGCTTTCTTT	CSTSSLPGQGGTEAFF
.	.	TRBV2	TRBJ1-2	TGTGCCAGCAGTGAGAAGGGACTGGGCCATGGCTACACCTTC	CASSEKGLGHGYTF
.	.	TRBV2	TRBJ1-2	TGTGCCAGCAGTGAGGGTGTTGGCTACACCTTC	CASSEGVGYTF
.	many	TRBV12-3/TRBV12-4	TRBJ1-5	TGTGCCAGCAGTTTAGCGGGGGGAGCGGAACAGCCCCAGCATTTT	CASSLAGGAEQPQHF
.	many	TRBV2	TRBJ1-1	TGTGCCAGCAGTATGGGGATGAACACTGAAGCTTTCTTT	CASSMGMNTEAFF
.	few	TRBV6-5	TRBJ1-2	TGTGCCAGCAGTTACGGAGTAGAGGACGGAGAATATGGCTACACCTTC	CASSYGVEDGEYGYTF
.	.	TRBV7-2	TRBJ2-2	TGTGCCAGCAGCTTAAACCCCGCTGGGAACACCGGGGAGCTGTTTTTT	CASSLNPAGNTGELFF
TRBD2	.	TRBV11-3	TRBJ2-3	TGTGCCAGCAGCTTAGGGAAGCCCGGCGGACTAGCGGGAGCCAAGCAGTATTTT	CASSLGKPGGLAGAKQYF
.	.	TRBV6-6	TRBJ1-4	TGCGCCAGCAGTGACCCTAAGACCTACAGAGAGAGGGAACTGTTTTTT	CASSDPKTYRERELFF
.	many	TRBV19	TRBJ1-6	TGTGCCAGTAGTACGGGACCGTATAATTCACCCCTCCACTTT	CASSTGPYNSPLHF
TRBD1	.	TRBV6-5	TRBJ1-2	TGTGCCAGCAGCCTACAGGGGGCTTCAGTCTACACCTTC	CASSLQGASVYTF